Shown below are 20 T cell receptor beta chains from a single sample sequenced in a study of tumor and adjacent non-tumor tissue in lung cancer. No cell sorting was done before RNA was extracted from the tissue. The normal lung tissue was taken more than 3 cm from the tumor edge. TCRbeta libraries were built with three rounds of nested PCR, modified from ARM-PCR. TCRdb reprocessed the multiplex PCR reads via MiXCR and lists one record per CDR3 protein. The table records roughly 120,000 distinct CDR3 sequences, under 65% of them present only once. The sequenced material came from distant non-tumor lung tissue. The receptors come from a man aged 60 to 69 with non-small cell lung cancer.

A remark on this clonotype: Its ends do not fully match the called genes, so a read error is possible. This chain joins TRBV11-2 and TRBJ2-5; D is uncertain. The germline CDR1 and CDR2 sequences are SGHAT and FQNNGV. The CDR3 totals 14 residues. The CDR3 region is CASARLLGSETQYF. The CDR3 DNA sequence: TGTGCCAGCGCCCGTCTACTCGGTTCCGAGACCCAATACTTC. The full variable domain, with the rest looked up from reference TRBV11-2 and TRBJ2-5, is EAGVAQSPRYKIIEKRQSVAFWCNPISGHATLYWYQQILGQGPKLLIQFQNNGVVDDSQLPKDRFSAERLKGVDSTLKIQPAKLEDSAVYLCASARLLGSETQYFGPGTRLLVL.

This clonotype was seen just once. One junction end does not reproduce the germline sequence, and a read error may be involved. The rearrangement uses TRBV4-2 and TRBJ2-1; possible D gene TRBD1, 6 bases. Germline-derived CDR1 and CDR2 are LGHNA and YNFKEQ. This CDR3 is built from 11 residues. The CDR3 coding sequence is TGTGCCGGCAGTCTCGGGACAGAGCAGTTCTTC. Translation gives CAGSLGTEQFF.

On this clonotype: An end of the junction does not agree with germline; a read error may underlie this. The chain uses TRBV5-4 and TRBJ2-1; D tentatively reads TRBD1 or TRBD2 (5 bases each). CDR1 and CDR2 from the germline V gene are SGHNT and YYREEE (reference sequence). CDR3 size: 12 residues. In nucleotides, the CDR3 is TGTGTCAGCAGCTTGGAGGACAATGGGCAGTTCTTC. Encoded protein: CVSSLEDNGQFF.

In the case of this clonotype: A junction end diverges from the germline sequence, so it may reflect a read error. The chain employs TRBV29-1 and TRBJ2-3; perhaps D is TRBD1 or TRBD2 (7 bases each). This CDR3 spans 15 amino acids. CDR1 SQVTM and CDR2 ANQGSEA come from the germline V gene. CDR3 nucleotide sequence: TGCAGCGTCGCAGGACAGGCGACTAGCACATATACGAAGTATTTT. Its translation is CSVAGQATSTYTKYF.

This clonotype was seen more than once but under ten times. A much larger clone differs from this one at a single base, so this may be a read error. The chain employs TRBV5-5 and TRBJ1-6, with D uncertain. The CDR3 is 14 residues long. CDR1 SGHKS and CDR2 YYEKEE come from the germline V gene (reference sequence). CDR3 DNA sequence: TGTGCCAGCAGCTTGGGACCAAACAATTCACTCCTCCACTTT. It encodes CASSLGPNNSLLHF.

A word on this clonotype: Mismatch with germline at one junction end may stem from a read error. The V and J genes are TRBV5-4 and TRBJ1-2; D ambiguous. This CDR3 spans 13 amino acids. Germline values: CDR1 SGHNT, CDR2 YYREEE (reference sequence). In DNA, the CDR3 is TGTGCCAGCAGTTTGGTCAGTAGCTATGGCTACACCTTC. It is translated as CASSLVSSYGYTF.

This chain connects TRBV6-5 to TRBJ2-3; 13 bases fit TRBD2. Per germline, CDR1 MNHEY and CDR2 SVGAGI. CDR3 length equals 19 residues. V shed 6 bases and J 3 bases; nucleotides not matched to a gene: 15. The CDR3 region has the DNA TGTGCCAGCAGGGATATGGGCGGGACTAGCGGGAATAGGACAGATACGCAGTATTTT. This codes for CASRDMGGTSGNRTDTQYF.

V gene TRBV20-1 combines with J gene TRBJ1-2; D remains unclear. Trimming cost V 0 bases and J 2 bases, with 7 bases left between them. This CDR3 contains 13 residues. Per the germline V gene, CDR1 is DFQATT and CDR2 is SNEGSKA (reference sequence). CDR3 loop: CSARDSYNYGYTF. The CDR3 nucleotides are TGCAGTGCTAGAGACAGCTACAACTATGGCTACACCTTC.

This clonotype was picked up a small number of times. The chain employs TRBV20-1 and TRBJ2-2; D not resolved. There are 12 residues in the CDR3. In germline, CDR1 is DFQATT, CDR2 SNEGSKA (reference sequence). Trimming left V 3 bases short and J 4 bases short, with 6 bases between. CDR3 nucleotides: TGCAGTGCTAGCAGTAGCACCGGGGAGCTGTTTTTT. Its protein is CSASSSTGELFF.

This clonotype was observed many times. The chain combines TRBV6-6 with TRBJ1-2; D is undetermined. Trimming pared 5 bases from V and 8 bases from J, leaving 9 bases between. The CDR3 spans 11 residues. Per germline, CDR1 MNHNY and CDR2 SVGAGI (reference sequence). The CDR3 DNA reads TGTGCCAGCAGTACCTCAGGCGGCTACACCTTC. It specifies CASSTSGGYTF.

This clonotype came up once. A much bigger clone sits one base away, suggesting this may be a read error. J is TRBJ1-4 and V is TRBV7-9; 7 positions match TRBD1. Germline assignment: CDR1 SEHNR and CDR2 FQNEAQ (reference sequence). This CDR3 contains 14 residues. The CDR3 nucleotides are TGTGTCAGCAGCTCAACAGGGGATAATGAAAAACTGTTTTTT. Translation: CVSSSTGDNEKLFF.

This clonotype was found many times. CDR3: CASSEPGGGYGYTF. The CDR3 DNA follows: TGTGCCAGCAGTGAACCCGGGGGGGGCTATGGCTACACCTTC. The chain has TRBV6-1 and TRBJ1-2, with a possible D match to TRBD1 (5 bases). The CDR3 is made up of 14 amino acids. Trimming took 2 bases from V and 4 from J, leaving 11 bases between them. In germline, CDR1 is MNHNS, CDR2 SASEGT.

CDR3 in DNA: TGTGCCAGCGGAGTCTTCTCTGGGGCCAACGTCCTGACTTTC. Protein: CASGVFSGANVLTF. The V call is TRBV6-5, the J call TRBJ2-6; D unclear. Germline-derived CDR1 and CDR2 are MNHEY and SVGAGI. Trimming pared 8 bases from V and 0 bases from J, leaving 8 bases between. This CDR3 spans 14 amino acids.

About this clonotype: The conserved phenylalanine or tryptophan normally closing the CDR3 is absent here, so this likely arose from a read error. This rearrangement joins TRBV6-6 to TRBJ1-1; D is possibly TRBD1 (5 bases). The CDR3 is made up of 12 amino acids. Trimming removed 5 bases at V and 11 bases at J, with 15 bases between. Germline CDR1 reads MNHNY; CDR2 reads SVGAGI (reference sequence). CDR3 bases: TGTGCCAGCAGTCAGACAGAGGGCTGGGCTTTCCCT. This encodes CASSQTEGWAFP.

This clonotype was seen repeatedly, ten times or more. V usage is TRBV28 and J usage is TRBJ2-7; TRBD2 might be the D (6 bases). The CDR3 contains 12 residues. Trimming took 3 bases from V and 3 from J, leaving 6 bases between them. Germline CDR1 is MDHEN and CDR2 is SYDVKM. This chain's CDR3 is CASSFGSYEQYF. CDR3 nucleotide sequence: TGTGCCAGCAGTTTCGGGAGCTACGAGCAGTACTTC.

The chain recombines TRBV6-5 with TRBJ1-5, with 10 bases identical to TRBD1. The J call may be mistaken, given a closer DNA end match to TRBJ2-3. Germline V lookup: CDR1 MNHEY, CDR2 SVGAGI. This CDR3 has 15 residues. CDR3 sequence (DNA): TGTGCCAGCGGAAGAGGGACAGGGGTTAATCAGCCCCAGTATTTT. This translates into CASGRGTGVNQPQYF.

A remark on this clonotype: A read error is possible here, since a much larger clone lies one base away. The chain is built from TRBV12-3 or TRBV12-4 and TRBJ2-7; possibly TRBD1 or TRBD2 for D (6 bases each). The CDR3 length is 13 residues. CDR3 in DNA: TGTGCCACCAGTTTGGGGGGCAGGTACGAGCAGTACTTC. This translates into CATSLGGRYEQYF.

This sequence joins TRBV10-2 and TRBJ1-6, with TRBD1 matching 8 bases. Germline CDR1 reads WSHSY; CDR2 reads SAAADI. The CDR3 loop spans 17 amino acids. Written as DNA, the CDR3 is TGCACGAGCAGTGCCACGAGGGGCAGGGGGCTTAATTCACCCCTCCACTTT. Translated: CTSSATRGRGLNSPLHF.

Details on this clonotype: At one end, the junction sequence differs from germline, possibly due to a read error. V gene TRBV7-3 combines with J gene TRBJ2-2; D possibly corresponds to TRBD2 (6 bases). The CDR3 totals 12 residues. Germline V gene lookup returns CDR1 SGHTA and CDR2 FQGTGA. The CDR3 sequence: CASSRPGGELLF. The CDR3 DNA reads as TGTGCCAGCAGCCGACCCGGCGGGGAGCTGTTATTT. The whole variable domain, remainder taken from reference TRBV7-3 and TRBJ2-2, is GAGVSQTPSNKVTEKGKYVELRCDPISGHTALYWYRQSLGQGPEFLIYFQGTGAADDSGLPNDRFFAVRPEGSVSTLKIQRTERGDSAVYLCASSRPGGELLFGEGSRLTVL.

As regards this clonotype: This may come from a read error, since a much larger clone is one base off. The genes are TRBV5-1 and TRBJ2-3; D remains ambiguous. Germline CDR1 and CDR2: SGHRS and YFSETQ. The CDR3 is made up of 12 amino acids. CDR3 protein: CAGSPPTDTQYF. CDR3 bases: TGCGCCGGCAGCCCCCCCACAGATACGCAGTATTTT.